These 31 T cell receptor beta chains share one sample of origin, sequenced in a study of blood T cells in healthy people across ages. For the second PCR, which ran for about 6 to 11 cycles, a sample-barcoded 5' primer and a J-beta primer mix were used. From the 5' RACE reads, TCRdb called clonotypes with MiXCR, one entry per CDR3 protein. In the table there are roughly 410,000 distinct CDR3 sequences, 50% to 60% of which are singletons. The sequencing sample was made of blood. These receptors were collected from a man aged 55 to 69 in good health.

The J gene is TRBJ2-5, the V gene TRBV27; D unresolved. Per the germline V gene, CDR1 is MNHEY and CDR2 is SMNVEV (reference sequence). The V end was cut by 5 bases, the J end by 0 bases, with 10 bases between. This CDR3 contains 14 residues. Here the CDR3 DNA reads TGTGCCAGCAGTCCACGCCGGGACCAAGAGACCCAGTACTTC. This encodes CASSPRRDQETQYF.

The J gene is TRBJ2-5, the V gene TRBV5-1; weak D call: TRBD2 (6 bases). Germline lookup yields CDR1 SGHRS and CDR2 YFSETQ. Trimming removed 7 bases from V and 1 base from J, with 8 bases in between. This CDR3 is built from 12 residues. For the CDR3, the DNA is TGCGCCAGCGGTAGCGGCCAAGAGACCCAGTACTTC. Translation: CASGSGQETQYF.

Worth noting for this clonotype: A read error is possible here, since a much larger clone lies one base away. Written as DNA, the CDR3 is TGCAGTGCTAGAAGGGGCCGGGGGGTAGCGTCCACAGATGCGCAGTATTTT. Its translation: CSARRGRGVASTDAQYF. The chain is built from TRBV20-1 and TRBJ2-3; TRBD2 agrees at 7 bases. The CDR3 extends over 17 amino acids. Germline values: CDR1 DFQATT, CDR2 SNEGSKA (reference sequence).

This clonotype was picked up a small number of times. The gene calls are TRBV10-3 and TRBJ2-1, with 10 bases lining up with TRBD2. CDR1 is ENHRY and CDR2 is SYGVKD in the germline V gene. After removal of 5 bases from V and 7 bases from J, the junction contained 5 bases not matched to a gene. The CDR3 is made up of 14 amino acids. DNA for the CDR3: TGTGCCATCAGTACTAGCGGGGAAGGTAATGAGCAGTTCTTC. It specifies CAISTSGEGNEQFF.

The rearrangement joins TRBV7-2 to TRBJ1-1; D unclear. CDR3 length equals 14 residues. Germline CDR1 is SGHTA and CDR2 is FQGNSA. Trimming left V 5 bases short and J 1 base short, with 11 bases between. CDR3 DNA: TGTGCCAGCAGCCGACTTCAAGCGAACACTGAAGCTTTCTTT. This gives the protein CASSRLQANTEAFF.

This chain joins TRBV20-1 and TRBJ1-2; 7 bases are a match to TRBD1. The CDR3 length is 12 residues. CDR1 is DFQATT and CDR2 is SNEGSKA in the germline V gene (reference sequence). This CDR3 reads CSGGTADYGYTF. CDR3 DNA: TGCAGCGGAGGGACAGCAGACTATGGCTACACCTTC.

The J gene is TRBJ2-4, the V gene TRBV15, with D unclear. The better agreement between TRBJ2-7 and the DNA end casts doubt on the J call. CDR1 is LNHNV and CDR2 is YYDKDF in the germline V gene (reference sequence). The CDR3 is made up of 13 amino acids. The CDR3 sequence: CATSRDRLDEQYF. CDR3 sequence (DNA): TGTGCCACCAGCAGAGATAGATTAGACGAGCAGTACTTC.

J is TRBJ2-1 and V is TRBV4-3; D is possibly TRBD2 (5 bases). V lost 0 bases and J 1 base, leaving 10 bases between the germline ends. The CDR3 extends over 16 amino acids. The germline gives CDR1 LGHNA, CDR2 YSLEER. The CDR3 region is CASSQEGSGSYNEQFF. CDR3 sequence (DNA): TGCGCCAGCAGCCAAGAAGGGAGCGGTTCCTACAATGAGCAGTTCTTC.

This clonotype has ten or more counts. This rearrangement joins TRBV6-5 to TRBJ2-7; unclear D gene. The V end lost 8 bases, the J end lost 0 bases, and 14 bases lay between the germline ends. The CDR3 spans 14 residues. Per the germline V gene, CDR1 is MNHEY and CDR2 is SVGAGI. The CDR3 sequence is CASRMRRNSYEQYF. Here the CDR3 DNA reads TGTGCCAGCCGAATGCGACGGAACTCCTACGAGCAGTACTTC.

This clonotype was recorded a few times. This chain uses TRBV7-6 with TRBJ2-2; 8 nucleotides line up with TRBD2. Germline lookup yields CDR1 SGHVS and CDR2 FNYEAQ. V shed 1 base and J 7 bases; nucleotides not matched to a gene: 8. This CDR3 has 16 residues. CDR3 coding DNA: TGTGCCAGCAGCTTAGGCCCCCCCGGGGGGGTCGGGGAGCTGTTTTTT. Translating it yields CASSLGPPGGVGELFF.

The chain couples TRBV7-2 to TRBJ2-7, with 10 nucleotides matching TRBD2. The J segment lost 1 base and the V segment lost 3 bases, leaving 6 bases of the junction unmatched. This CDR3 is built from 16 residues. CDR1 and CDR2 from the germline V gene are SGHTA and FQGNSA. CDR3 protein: CASSFITSGKSYEQYF. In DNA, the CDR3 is TGTGCCAGCAGCTTTATTACTAGCGGGAAGTCCTACGAGCAGTACTTC.

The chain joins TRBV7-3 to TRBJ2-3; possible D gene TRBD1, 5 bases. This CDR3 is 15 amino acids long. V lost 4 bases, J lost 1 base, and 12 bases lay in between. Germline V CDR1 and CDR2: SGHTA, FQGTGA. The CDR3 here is CASSSPETGTDTQYF. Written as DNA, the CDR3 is TGTGCCAGCAGCTCCCCCGAGACAGGCACAGATACGCAGTATTTT. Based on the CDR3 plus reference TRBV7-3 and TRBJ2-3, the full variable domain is GAGVSQTPSNKVTEKGKYVELRCDPISGHTALYWYRQSLGQGPEFLIYFQGTGAADDSGLPNDRFFAVRPEGSVSTLKIQRTERGDSAVYLCASSSPETGTDTQYFGPGTRLTVL.

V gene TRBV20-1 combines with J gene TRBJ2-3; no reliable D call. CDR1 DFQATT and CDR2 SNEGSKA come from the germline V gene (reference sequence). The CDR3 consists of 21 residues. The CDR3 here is CSASAVDPNYNPRIPRYTQYF. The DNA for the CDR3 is TGCAGCGCCTCGGCGGTGGACCCTAATTACAATCCAAGGATACCTCGTTATACGCAGTATTTT.

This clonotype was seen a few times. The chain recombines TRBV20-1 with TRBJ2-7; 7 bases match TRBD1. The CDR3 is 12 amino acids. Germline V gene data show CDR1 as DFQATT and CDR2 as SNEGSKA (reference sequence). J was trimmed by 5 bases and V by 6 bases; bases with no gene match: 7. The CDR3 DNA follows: TGCAGTGCATCATCTCAGGGGGACGAGCAGTACTTC. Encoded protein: CSASSQGDEQYF.

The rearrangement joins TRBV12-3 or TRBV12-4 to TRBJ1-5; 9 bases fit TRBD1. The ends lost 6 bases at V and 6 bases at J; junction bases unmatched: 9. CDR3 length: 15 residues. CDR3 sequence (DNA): TGTGCCAGCAGCCCGGGACAGGGTAGAACTCAGCCCCAGCATTTT. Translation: CASSPGQGRTQPQHF.

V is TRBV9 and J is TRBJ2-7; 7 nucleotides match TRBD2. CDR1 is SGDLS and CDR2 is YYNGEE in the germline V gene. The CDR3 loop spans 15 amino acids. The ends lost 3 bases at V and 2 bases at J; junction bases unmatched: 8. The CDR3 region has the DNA TGTGCCAGCAGCGAGTCCTTCGCGGGGGCCTACGAGCAGTACTTC. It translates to CASSESFAGAYEQYF.

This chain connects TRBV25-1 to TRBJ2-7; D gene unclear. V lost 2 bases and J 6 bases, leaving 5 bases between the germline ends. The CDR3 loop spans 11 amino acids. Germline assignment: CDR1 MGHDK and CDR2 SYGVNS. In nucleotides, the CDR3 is TGTGCCAGCAGTGAAAAGGGCGAGCAGTACTTC. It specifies CASSEKGEQYF.

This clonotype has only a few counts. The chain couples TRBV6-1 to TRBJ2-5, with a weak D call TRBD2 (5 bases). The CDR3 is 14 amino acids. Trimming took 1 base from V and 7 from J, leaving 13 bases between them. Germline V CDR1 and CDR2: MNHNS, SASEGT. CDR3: CASSEERPSRTQYF. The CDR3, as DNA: TGTGCCAGCAGTGAAGAGAGGCCTAGCCGGACCCAGTACTTC.

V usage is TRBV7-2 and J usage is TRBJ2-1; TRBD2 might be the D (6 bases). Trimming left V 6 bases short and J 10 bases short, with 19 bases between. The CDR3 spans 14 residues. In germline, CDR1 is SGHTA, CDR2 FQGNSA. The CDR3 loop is CASSPRGQRNEQFF. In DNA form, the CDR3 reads TGTGCCAGCAGTCCGCGGGGCCAAAGGAACGAGCAGTTCTTC.

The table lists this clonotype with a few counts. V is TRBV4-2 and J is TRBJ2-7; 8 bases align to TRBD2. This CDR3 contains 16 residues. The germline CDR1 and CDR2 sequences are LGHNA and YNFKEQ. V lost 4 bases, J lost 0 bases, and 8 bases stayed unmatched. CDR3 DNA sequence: TGTGCCAGCAGCCGGAAAAGCGGGGGCCTCTCCTACGAGCAGTACTTC. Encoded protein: CASSRKSGGLSYEQYF.

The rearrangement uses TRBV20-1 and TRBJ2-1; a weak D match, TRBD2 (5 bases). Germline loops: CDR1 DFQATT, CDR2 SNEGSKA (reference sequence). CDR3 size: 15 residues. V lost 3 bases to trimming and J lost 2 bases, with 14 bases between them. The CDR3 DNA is TGCAGTGCTAGGAGGGTACACCGCGCCTACAATGAGCAGTTCTTC. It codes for CSARRVHRAYNEQFF.

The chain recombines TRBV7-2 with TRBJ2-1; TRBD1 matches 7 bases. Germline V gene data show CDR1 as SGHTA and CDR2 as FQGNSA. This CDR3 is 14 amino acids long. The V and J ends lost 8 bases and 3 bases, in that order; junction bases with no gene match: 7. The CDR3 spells CASGTRDSYNEQFF. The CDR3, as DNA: TGTGCCAGCGGCACCCGGGACAGCTACAATGAGCAGTTCTTC.

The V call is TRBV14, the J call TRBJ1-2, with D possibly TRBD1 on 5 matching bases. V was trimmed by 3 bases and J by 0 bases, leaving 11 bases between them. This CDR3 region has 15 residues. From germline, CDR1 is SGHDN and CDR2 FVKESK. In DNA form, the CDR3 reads TGTGCCAGCAGCCATCGAGGGGCTACTAACTATGGCTACACCTTC. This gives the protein CASSHRGATNYGYTF.

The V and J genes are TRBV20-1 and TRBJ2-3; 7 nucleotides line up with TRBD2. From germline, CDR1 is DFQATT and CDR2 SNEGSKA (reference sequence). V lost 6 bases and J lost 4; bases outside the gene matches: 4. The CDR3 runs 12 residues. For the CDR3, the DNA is TGCAGTGCCCGGGACTACCCAGATACGCAGTATTTT. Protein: CSARDYPDTQYF.

The CDR3 protein is CASIVRTGTYEQYF. The CDR3 DNA follows: TGTGCCAGTATTGTCCGGACTGGAACCTACGAGCAGTACTTC. The chain carries TRBV19 and TRBJ2-7; D is perhaps TRBD2 (5 bases). From germline, CDR1 is LNHDA and CDR2 SQIVND (reference sequence). V lost 7 bases and J lost 2, with 15 bases in between. The CDR3 length is 14 residues.

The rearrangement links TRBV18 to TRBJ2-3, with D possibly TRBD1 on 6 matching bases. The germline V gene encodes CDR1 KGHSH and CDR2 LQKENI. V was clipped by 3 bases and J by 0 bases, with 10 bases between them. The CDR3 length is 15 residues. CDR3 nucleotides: TGTGCCAGCTCACCGGCAGGGACAAGCACAGATACGCAGTATTTT. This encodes CASSPAGTSTDTQYF.

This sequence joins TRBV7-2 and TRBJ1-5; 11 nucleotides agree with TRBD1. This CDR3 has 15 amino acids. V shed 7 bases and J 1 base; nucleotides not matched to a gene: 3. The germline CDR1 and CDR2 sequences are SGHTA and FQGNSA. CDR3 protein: CASTGDRGSNQPQHF. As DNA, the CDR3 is TGTGCCAGCACCGGGGACAGGGGGAGCAATCAGCCCCAGCATTTT. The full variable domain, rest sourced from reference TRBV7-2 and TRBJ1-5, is GAGVSQSPSNKVTEKGKDVELRCDPISGHTALYWYRQSLGQGLEFLIYFQGNSAPDKSGLPSDRFSAERTGGSVSTLTIQRTQQEDSAVYLCASTGDRGSNQPQHFGDGTRLSIL.

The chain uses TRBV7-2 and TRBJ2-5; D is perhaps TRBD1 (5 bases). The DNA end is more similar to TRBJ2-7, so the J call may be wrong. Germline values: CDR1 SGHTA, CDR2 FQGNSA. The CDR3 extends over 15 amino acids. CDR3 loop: CASSVGDPPLHEQYF. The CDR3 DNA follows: TGTGCCAGCAGCGTAGGGGATCCCCCGTTGCACGAGCAGTACTTC.

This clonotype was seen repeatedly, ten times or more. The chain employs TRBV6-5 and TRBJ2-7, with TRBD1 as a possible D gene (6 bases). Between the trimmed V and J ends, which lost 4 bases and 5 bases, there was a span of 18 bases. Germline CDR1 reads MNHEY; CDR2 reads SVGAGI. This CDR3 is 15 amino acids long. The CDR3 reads CASSFQQGRGDEQYF. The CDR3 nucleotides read TGTGCCAGCAGTTTCCAACAGGGACGTGGTGACGAGCAGTACTTC.

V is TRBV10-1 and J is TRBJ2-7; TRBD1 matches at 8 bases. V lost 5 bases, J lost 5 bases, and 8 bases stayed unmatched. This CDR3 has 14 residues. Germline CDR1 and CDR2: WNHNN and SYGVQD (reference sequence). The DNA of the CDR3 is TGCGCCAGCAGTAGGACAGGGAGTCAGGACGAGCAGTACTTC. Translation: CASSRTGSQDEQYF.

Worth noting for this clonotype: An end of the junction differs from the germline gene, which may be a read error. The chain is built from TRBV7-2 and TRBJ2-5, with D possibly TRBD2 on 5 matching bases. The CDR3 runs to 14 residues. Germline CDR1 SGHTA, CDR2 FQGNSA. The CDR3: CASSLAGKRETQYF. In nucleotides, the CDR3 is TGTGCCAGCAGCCTAGCCGGGAAAAGGGAGACCCAGTACTTC.